This TCR beta chain was captured in a study of cytomegalovirus exposure and HLA in healthy donors. PCR primers comprised 60 Vbeta and 13 Jbeta primers. Sequencing was performed with immunoSEQ multiplex PCR; in TCRdb, only in-frame clones are kept and a portion is missing. The table records around 190,000 clones, around 77% of them present only once. V gave up 5 bases and J gave up 3 bases; unmatched junction bases: 8. The CDR3 runs to 15 residues. Germline V gives CDR1 SEHNR, CDR2 FQNEAQ (reference sequence). The V call is TRBV7-9, the J call TRBJ2-3, with 7 bases aligning to TRBD2. Material: PBMCs. The receptor was derived from a man in his thirties or forties in good health and CMV-seronegative. The CDR3: CASSTFGAGTDTQYF. DNA for the CDR3: TGTGCCAGCAGCACTTTTGGAGCGGGGACAGATACGCAGTATTTT.